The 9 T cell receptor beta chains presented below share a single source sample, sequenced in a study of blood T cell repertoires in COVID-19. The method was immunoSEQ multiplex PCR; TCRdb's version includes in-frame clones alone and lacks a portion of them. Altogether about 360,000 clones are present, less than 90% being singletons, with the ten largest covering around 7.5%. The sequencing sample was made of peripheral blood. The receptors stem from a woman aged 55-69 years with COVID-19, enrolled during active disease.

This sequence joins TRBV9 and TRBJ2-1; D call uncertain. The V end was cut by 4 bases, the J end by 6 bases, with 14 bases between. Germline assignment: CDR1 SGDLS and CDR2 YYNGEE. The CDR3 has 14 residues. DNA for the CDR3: TGTGCCAGCAGCCCTCAGACACACAGCAATGAGCAGTTCTTC. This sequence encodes CASSPQTHSNEQFF.

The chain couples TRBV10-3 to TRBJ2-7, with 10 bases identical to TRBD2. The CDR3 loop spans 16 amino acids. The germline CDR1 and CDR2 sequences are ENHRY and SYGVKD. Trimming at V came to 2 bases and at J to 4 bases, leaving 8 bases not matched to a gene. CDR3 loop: CAISEGSGGTLYEQYF. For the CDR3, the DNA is TGTGCCATCAGTGAGGGTAGCGGGGGGACCCTATACGAGCAGTACTTC.

Written as DNA, the CDR3 is TGCGCCAGCAGCTTGCTTAATTCACCCCTCCACTTT. The encoded protein is CASSLLNSPLHF. J is TRBJ1-6 and V is TRBV5-1; D call uncertain. V lost 1 base to trimming and J lost 6 bases, with 2 bases between them. Germline V gene sequence: CDR1 SGHRS, CDR2 YFSETQ. The CDR3 covers 12 residues. Drawing the rest from reference TRBV5-1 and TRBJ1-6, the complete variable domain is KAGVTQTPRYLIKTRGQQVTLSCSPISGHRSVSWYQQTPGQGLQFLFEYFSETQRNKGNFPGRFSGRQFSNSRSEMNVSTLELGDSALYLCASSLLNSPLHFGNGTRLTVT.

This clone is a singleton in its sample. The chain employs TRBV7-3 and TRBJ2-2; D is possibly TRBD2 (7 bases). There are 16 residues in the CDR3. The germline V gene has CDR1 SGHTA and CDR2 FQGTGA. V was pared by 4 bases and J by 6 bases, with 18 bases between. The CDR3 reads CASSWTSGGGSGELFF. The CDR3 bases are TGTGCCAGCAGCTGGACTTCGGGGGGCGGGTCCGGGGAGCTGTTTTTT.

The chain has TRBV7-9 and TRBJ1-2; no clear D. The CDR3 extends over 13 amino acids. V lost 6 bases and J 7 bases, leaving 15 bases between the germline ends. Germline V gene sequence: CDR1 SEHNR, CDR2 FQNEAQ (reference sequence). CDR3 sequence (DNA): TGTGCCAGCAGGCCTAGAGAGACGTCTGGCTACACCTTC. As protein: CASRPRETSGYTF.

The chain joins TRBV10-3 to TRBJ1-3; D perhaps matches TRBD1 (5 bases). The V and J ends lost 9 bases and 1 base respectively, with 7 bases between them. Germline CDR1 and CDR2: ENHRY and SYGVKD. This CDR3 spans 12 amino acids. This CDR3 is CAIQGSGNTIYF. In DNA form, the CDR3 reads TGTGCCATTCAGGGTTCTGGAAACACCATATATTTT.

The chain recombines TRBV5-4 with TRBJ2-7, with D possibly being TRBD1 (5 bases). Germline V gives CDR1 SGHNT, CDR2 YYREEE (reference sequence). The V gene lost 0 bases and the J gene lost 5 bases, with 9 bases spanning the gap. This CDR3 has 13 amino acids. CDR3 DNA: TGTGCCAGCAGCTTGGAATTCAGGGACGAGCAGTACTTC. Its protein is CASSLEFRDEQYF.

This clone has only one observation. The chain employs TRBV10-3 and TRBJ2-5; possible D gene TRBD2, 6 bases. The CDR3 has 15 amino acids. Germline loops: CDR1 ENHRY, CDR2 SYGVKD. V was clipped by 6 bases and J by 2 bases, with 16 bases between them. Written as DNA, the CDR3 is TGTGCCATCAGGTCTAGCGAGTTGGGGCAAGAGACCCAGTACTTC. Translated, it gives CAIRSSELGQETQYF.

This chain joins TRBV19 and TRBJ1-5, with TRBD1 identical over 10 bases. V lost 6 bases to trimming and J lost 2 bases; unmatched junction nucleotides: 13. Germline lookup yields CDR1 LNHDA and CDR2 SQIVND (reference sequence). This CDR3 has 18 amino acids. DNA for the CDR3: TGTGCCAGTAGATCGGGACAGGGGATAAGGCTTGGCAATCAGCCCCAGCATTTT. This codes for CASRSGQGIRLGNQPQHF.